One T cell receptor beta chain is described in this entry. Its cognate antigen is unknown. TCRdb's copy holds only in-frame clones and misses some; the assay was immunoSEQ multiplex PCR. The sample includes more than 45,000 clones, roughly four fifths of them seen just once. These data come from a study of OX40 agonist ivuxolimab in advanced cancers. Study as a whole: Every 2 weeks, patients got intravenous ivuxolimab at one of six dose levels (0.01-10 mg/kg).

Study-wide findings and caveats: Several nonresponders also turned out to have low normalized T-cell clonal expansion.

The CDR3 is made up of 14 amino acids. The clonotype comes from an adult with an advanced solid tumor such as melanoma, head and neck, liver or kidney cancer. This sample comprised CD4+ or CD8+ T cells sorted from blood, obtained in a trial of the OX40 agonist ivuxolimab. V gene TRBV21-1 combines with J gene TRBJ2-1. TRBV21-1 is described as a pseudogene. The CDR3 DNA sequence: TGTGCCAGCAGCAAGCTGGGAAATTGCGATGAGCAGTTCTTC. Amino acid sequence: CASSKLGNCDEQFF.